This TCR beta chain was documented in a study of blood T cell repertoires in COVID-19. In the authors' workflow: Amplified reference gene primers provided the basis for estimating nucleated cell counts. TCRdb's copy holds only in-frame clones and misses some; the assay was immunoSEQ multiplex PCR. The DNA gave D and trimming, while V, J and clone size come from that table. The repertoire holds 190,000 or so clones, with about 83% as singletons. Germline V gene sequence: CDR1 MGHDK, CDR2 SYGVNS. The V and J ends lost 7 bases and 8 bases respectively, with 17 bases between them. CDR3 length: 13 residues.

The chain carries TRBV25-1 and TRBJ1-2; maybe TRBD1 (5 bases). The TCR originated in a woman aged 18-30 years who had recovered from COVID-19. The sample comprised peripheral blood. The CDR3 loop reads CASIDSSAGGYTF. The CDR3 DNA sequence: TGTGCCAGCATCGACAGTTCCGCCGGGGGCTACACCTTC.